This T cell receptor beta chain was captured in a study of glioma-infiltrating T cells. TCR alpha and beta CDR3 regions were amplified from RNA using iRepertoire nested multiplex PCR. In TCRdb, the multiplex PCR reads were re-called with MiXCR into one record per CDR3 protein. The data contain more than 300,000 distinct CDR3 sequences, more than 35% of them seen just once; the ten biggest clones take up more than 10%. V dropped 5 bases and J dropped 1 base, with 12 bases sitting between them. The CDR3 extends over 15 amino acids. Looked up from germline, CDR1 is MNHEY and CDR2 is SMNVEV (reference sequence).

Material for sequencing was glioma tissue, nonneoplastic brain tissue, or PBMCs (not recorded which). The receptor was isolated from a human donor with low-grade glioma or glioblastoma, undergoing nonglioma brain surgery, or in good health (not recorded which). The V and J genes are TRBV27 and TRBJ1-3; tentatively, D is TRBD1 (5 bases). The CDR3 protein is CASSRNWGSGNTIYF. The CDR3, as DNA: TGTGCCAGCAGTCGGAACTGGGGGTCTGGAAACACCATATATTTT.